The TCR beta chain under discussion was sequenced for a study of CD8+CD57+ T cells in acquired aplastic anemia. Study at large: Across the sorted CD4+ and CD8+ cells, DNA amounts averaged about 3 ug. Study conclusions and caveats: Statistical testing detected no significant gap in CD8+ Simpson's diversity between patients and controls.

Germline V gene sequence: CDR1 MNHNS, CDR2 SASEGT. V shed 4 bases and J shed 4 bases, with 16 bases lying between them. The CDR3 covers 15 residues. Remarks on this clonotype: Its target is not known.

Investigators profiled TCR beta VDJ and CDR3 from genomic DNA template. TCRdb processed the reads anew with MiXCR; each CDR3 protein has one entry. This sample has about 180,000 distinct CDR3 sequences, with approximately 49% found just once. The chain recombines TRBV6-1 with TRBJ1-1; possible D gene TRBD1, 6 bases. Sequenced: sorted CD4+, CD8+, or CD8+CD57+ T cells (not recorded which) from PBMCs. The sequence came from a human donor in good health. CDR3 amino acids: CASSVQPGQSTEAFF. DNA for the CDR3: TGTGCCAGCAGTGTTCAGCCAGGACAGAGCACTGAAGCTTTCTTT.